A selection of T cell receptor beta chains follows, all from one sample in a study of shared clonotypes between healthy human individuals. Measured with immunoSEQ multiplex PCR; TCRdb has only the in-frame clones, and not every one. The data contain hundreds of thousands of clones, roughly 73% of them singletons. The sequenced sample consisted of memory CD4+ T cells sorted from blood. These receptors all come from a woman in her twenties or thirties in good health. Each CDR3 is given with its conserved first and last residue. Fields, in order: J gene, V gene, D gene, clone size, CDR3 length, CDR3 DNA, CDR3 protein. The D gene is left open where the match is weak. Only part of the rows carry a size: once, few, many, or a class if the clone is expanded.

j_call: TRBJ2-7
v_call: TRBV19
d_call: .
clone_size: .
cdr3_length: 15
cdr3_nt: TGTGCCAGTAGTTCACAGGGGGGGAACTCCTACGAGCAGTACTTC
cdr3_aa: CASSSQGGNSYEQYF

j_call: TRBJ2-5
v_call: TRBV11-2
d_call: .
clone_size: .
cdr3_length: 15
cdr3_nt: TGTGCCAGCAGCTTAGGTAACGCCGCGTCAGAGACCCAGTACTTC
cdr3_aa: CASSLGNAASETQYF

j_call: TRBJ2-1
v_call: TRBV15
d_call: TRBD1
clone_size: .
cdr3_length: 16
cdr3_nt: TGTGCCACCAGCAGAGATGGGGGACAGGGGGGCGATGAGCAGTTCTTC
cdr3_aa: CATSRDGGQGGDEQFF

j_call: TRBJ1-2
v_call: TRBV5-1
d_call: .
clone_size: .
cdr3_length: 13
cdr3_nt: TGCGCCAGCAGCTTGGGGACAGACTATGGCTACACCTTC
cdr3_aa: CASSLGTDYGYTF

j_call: TRBJ2-2
v_call: TRBV5-1
d_call: TRBD2
clone_size: few
cdr3_length: 15
cdr3_nt: TGCGCCAGCAGCCCCACTAGCGGAAACACCGGGGAGCTGTTTTTT
cdr3_aa: CASSPTSGNTGELFF

j_call: TRBJ2-5
v_call: TRBV19
d_call: .
clone_size: .
cdr3_length: 13
cdr3_nt: TGTGCCAGTAGTATCTCGGAAAGGGAGACCCAGTACTTC
cdr3_aa: CASSISERETQYF

j_call: TRBJ2-5
v_call: TRBV19
d_call: .
clone_size: few
cdr3_length: 12
cdr3_nt: TGTGCCAGTAGGGGAACGTCGGAGACCCAGTACTTC
cdr3_aa: CASRGTSETQYF

j_call: TRBJ2-2
v_call: TRBV11-2
d_call: .
clone_size: .
cdr3_length: 12
cdr3_nt: TGTGCCAGCAGCATACAGCACGGGGAGCTGTTTTTT
cdr3_aa: CASSIQHGELFF

j_call: TRBJ2-7
v_call: TRBV28
d_call: TRBD2
clone_size: .
cdr3_length: 16
cdr3_nt: TGTGCCAGCAGCCCCCACATGGCGGGAGGCCTCTCCGAGCAGTACTTC
cdr3_aa: CASSPHMAGGLSEQYF

j_call: TRBJ2-7
v_call: TRBV4-2
d_call: .
clone_size: .
cdr3_length: 14
cdr3_nt: TGTGCCAGCAGCCACGGGATTCCCGGCTCCGAGCAGTACTTC
cdr3_aa: CASSHGIPGSEQYF

j_call: TRBJ2-5
v_call: TRBV19
d_call: TRBD2
clone_size: .
cdr3_length: 19
cdr3_nt: TGTGCGACAGGGGGGCAGACTAGCGGGAGTAACCGAGTGGGAGAGACCCAGTACTTC
cdr3_aa: CATGGQTSGSNRVGETQYF

j_call: TRBJ1-1
v_call: TRBV7-9
d_call: TRBD1
clone_size: .
cdr3_length: 13
cdr3_nt: TGTGCCAGCAGCATCGGACAGGACACTGAAGCTTTCTTT
cdr3_aa: CASSIGQDTEAFF

j_call: TRBJ2-2
v_call: TRBV19
d_call: .
clone_size: .
cdr3_length: 13
cdr3_nt: TGTGCCAGTAGTTTAGGGGACCCAGGGGAGCTGTTTTTT
cdr3_aa: CASSLGDPGELFF

j_call: TRBJ2-7
v_call: TRBV5-1
d_call: TRBD1
clone_size: few
cdr3_length: 15
cdr3_nt: TGCGCCAGCAGCGACCGTACAGGGGGCATCTACGAGCAGTACTTC
cdr3_aa: CASSDRTGGIYEQYF

j_call: TRBJ2-1
v_call: TRBV7-8
d_call: TRBD2
clone_size: few
cdr3_length: 15
cdr3_nt: TGTGCCAGCAGCTTACTGGGGTCAGAGCGGGGTGAGCAGTTCTTC
cdr3_aa: CASSLLGSERGEQFF

j_call: TRBJ1-5
v_call: TRBV5-8
d_call: .
clone_size: .
cdr3_length: 14
cdr3_nt: TGTGCCAGCAGCCTCATGACCGGGTTTCAGCCCCAGCATTTT
cdr3_aa: CASSLMTGFQPQHF

j_call: TRBJ2-3
v_call: TRBV10-3
d_call: TRBD2
clone_size: .
cdr3_length: 14
cdr3_nt: TGTGCCATCAGTAGGCGGGAGGGCGCCGATACGCAGTATTTT
cdr3_aa: CAISRREGADTQYF

j_call: TRBJ2-4
v_call: TRBV14
d_call: .
clone_size: .
cdr3_length: 16
cdr3_nt: TGTGCCAGCAGCCAAGAACATCCCGGGCCGAGAAACATTCAGTACTTC
cdr3_aa: CASSQEHPGPRNIQYF

j_call: TRBJ2-1
v_call: TRBV7-8
d_call: TRBD2
clone_size: .
cdr3_length: 15
cdr3_nt: TGTGCCAGCAGCTTAGTAGCGGGCGCCCGGGTTGAGCAGTTCTTC
cdr3_aa: CASSLVAGARVEQFF

j_call: TRBJ2-1
v_call: TRBV14
d_call: .
clone_size: .
cdr3_length: 11
cdr3_nt: TGTGCCAGCAGCCGGGGGGTAGTTCAGTTCTTC
cdr3_aa: CASSRGVVQFF

j_call: TRBJ2-7
v_call: TRBV28
d_call: .
clone_size: .
cdr3_length: 14
cdr3_nt: TGTGCCAGCAGTTTCGGTGGGAGTGTCTACGAGCAGTACTTC
cdr3_aa: CASSFGGSVYEQYF

j_call: TRBJ2-5
v_call: TRBV29-1
d_call: TRBD2
clone_size: few
cdr3_length: 14
cdr3_nt: TGCAGCGTTGAAATCCAGCGGGGCGGAGAGACCCAGTACTTC
cdr3_aa: CSVEIQRGGETQYF

j_call: TRBJ1-3
v_call: TRBV19
d_call: .
clone_size: .
cdr3_length: 11
cdr3_nt: TGTGCCAGTAGTAGTGGAGTCACCATATATTTT
cdr3_aa: CASSSGVTIYF

j_call: TRBJ1-1
v_call: TRBV7-9
d_call: .
clone_size: .
cdr3_length: 15
cdr3_nt: TGTGCCAGCAGCTCCGCAACGGGACACAGCACTGAAGCTTTCTTT
cdr3_aa: CASSSATGHSTEAFF

j_call: TRBJ2-7
v_call: TRBV30
d_call: .
clone_size: .
cdr3_length: 12
cdr3_nt: TGTGCCTGGAGGCCGGACACCTACGAGCAGTACTTC
cdr3_aa: CAWRPDTYEQYF

j_call: TRBJ2-3
v_call: TRBV29-1
d_call: TRBD1
clone_size: .
cdr3_length: 13
cdr3_nt: TGCAGCGCTACCGGGACAGGGGTAGATACGCAGTATTTT
cdr3_aa: CSATGTGVDTQYF

j_call: TRBJ2-5
v_call: TRBV7-8
d_call: .
clone_size: .
cdr3_length: 15
cdr3_nt: TGTGCCAGCAGCTTAGTCCCAGCACTCCAAGAGACCCAGTACTTC
cdr3_aa: CASSLVPALQETQYF

j_call: TRBJ2-7
v_call: TRBV7-5
d_call: .
clone_size: .
cdr3_length: 15
cdr3_nt: TGTGTCAGAAGCTTGGCAAGGGACAGATCCTACGAGCAGTACTTC
cdr3_aa: CVRSLARDRSYEQYF

j_call: TRBJ1-1
v_call: TRBV5-1
d_call: .
clone_size: .
cdr3_length: 15
cdr3_nt: TGCGCCAGCAGCTTGTTACGCGGGCTCGAGTCTGAAGCTTTCTTT
cdr3_aa: CASSLLRGLESEAFF

j_call: TRBJ2-5
v_call: TRBV7-9
d_call: .
clone_size: .
cdr3_length: 14
cdr3_nt: TGTGCCAGCAGCCAAATTATCTTCGGAGAGACCCAGTACTTC
cdr3_aa: CASSQIIFGETQYF

j_call: TRBJ1-1
v_call: TRBV4-1
d_call: TRBD1
clone_size: once
cdr3_length: 14
cdr3_nt: TGCGCCAGCAGCCACCCACAGGGGCCCACTGAAGCTTTCTTT
cdr3_aa: CASSHPQGPTEAFF

j_call: TRBJ2-7
v_call: TRBV28
d_call: TRBD2
clone_size: .
cdr3_length: 14
cdr3_nt: TGTGCCAGCACGAAAGCGGGAGCAATAAACGAGCAGTACTTC
cdr3_aa: CASTKAGAINEQYF

j_call: TRBJ1-5
v_call: TRBV19
d_call: .
clone_size: .
cdr3_length: 15
cdr3_nt: TGTGCCAGTAGTATCAGAGGCGGGAGCAATCAGCCCCAGCATTTT
cdr3_aa: CASSIRGGSNQPQHF

j_call: TRBJ2-7
v_call: TRBV6-5
d_call: .
clone_size: .
cdr3_length: 15
cdr3_nt: TGTGCCAGCAGCTCTGTCTGGGGCATACACTACGAGCAGTACTTC
cdr3_aa: CASSSVWGIHYEQYF

j_call: TRBJ1-2
v_call: TRBV30
d_call: .
clone_size: .
cdr3_length: 13
cdr3_nt: TGTGCCTGGAGCCCCCCAGATCGTGATGGCTACACCTTC
cdr3_aa: CAWSPPDRDGYTF

j_call: TRBJ1-5
v_call: TRBV30
d_call: .
clone_size: few
cdr3_length: 14
cdr3_nt: TGTGCCGTCCGGGGTGGGGATCCCAATCAGCCCCAGCATTTT
cdr3_aa: CAVRGGDPNQPQHF

j_call: TRBJ1-6
v_call: TRBV7-6
d_call: .
clone_size: .
cdr3_length: 13
cdr3_nt: TGTGCCAGCAGCCCGGCAGGGGTCGTGCCCCTCCACTTT
cdr3_aa: CASSPAGVVPLHF

j_call: TRBJ2-6
v_call: TRBV14
d_call: .
clone_size: .
cdr3_length: 16
cdr3_nt: TGTGCCAGCAGCCAAGTGGCACTCGGGGGGGCCAACGTCCTGACTTTC
cdr3_aa: CASSQVALGGANVLTF

j_call: TRBJ1-1
v_call: TRBV18
d_call: TRBD1
clone_size: .
cdr3_length: 14
cdr3_nt: TGTGCCAGCTCACCCGGACAGGGATCGACTGAAGCTTTCTTT
cdr3_aa: CASSPGQGSTEAFF

j_call: TRBJ2-4
v_call: TRBV14
d_call: TRBD1
clone_size: .
cdr3_length: 16
cdr3_nt: TGTGCCAGCAGCCCCCGGGGACAGGGCGGCAAAAACATTCAGTACTTC
cdr3_aa: CASSPRGQGGKNIQYF

j_call: TRBJ2-1
v_call: TRBV6-5
d_call: TRBD1
clone_size: .
cdr3_length: 13
cdr3_nt: TGTGCCAGCAGTTACTCGGGGGCCCAGGGGGAGTTCTTC
cdr3_aa: CASSYSGAQGEFF

j_call: TRBJ2-2
v_call: TRBV5-4
d_call: .
clone_size: .
cdr3_length: 15
cdr3_nt: TGTGCCAGCAGCTTGATACATACGAACACCGGGGAGCTGTTTTTT
cdr3_aa: CASSLIHTNTGELFF

j_call: TRBJ2-2
v_call: TRBV2
d_call: TRBD2
clone_size: .
cdr3_length: 16
cdr3_nt: TGTGCCAGCACTCCGGGACTAGCGGGTGACACCGGGGAGCTGTTTTTT
cdr3_aa: CASTPGLAGDTGELFF

j_call: TRBJ2-2
v_call: TRBV2
d_call: .
clone_size: .
cdr3_length: 16
cdr3_nt: TGTGCCAGCAGCCTCCGTGGGGGCTCGAACACCGGGGAGCTGTTTTTT
cdr3_aa: CASSLRGGSNTGELFF

j_call: TRBJ1-4
v_call: TRBV5-1
d_call: .
clone_size: .
cdr3_length: 16
cdr3_nt: TGCGCCAGCAGGCCCCGGACAGCATCAACTAATGAAAAACTGTTTTTT
cdr3_aa: CASRPRTASTNEKLFF

j_call: TRBJ2-5
v_call: TRBV11-3
d_call: .
clone_size: .
cdr3_length: 13
cdr3_nt: TGTGCCAGCAGCAATGGACCATACGGGACCCAGTACTTC
cdr3_aa: CASSNGPYGTQYF

j_call: TRBJ1-2
v_call: TRBV2
d_call: .
clone_size: .
cdr3_length: 13
cdr3_nt: TGTGCCAGCAGTAAACAGGGTACGGATGGCTACACCTTC
cdr3_aa: CASSKQGTDGYTF

j_call: TRBJ2-7
v_call: TRBV28
d_call: TRBD2
clone_size: once
cdr3_length: 14
cdr3_nt: TGTGCCAGCAGTTTACTAGCGGGAGCTGTCGAGCAGTACTTC
cdr3_aa: CASSLLAGAVEQYF

j_call: TRBJ1-2
v_call: TRBV10-3
d_call: TRBD1
clone_size: .
cdr3_length: 13
cdr3_nt: TGTGCCATCGGACAGGGGGCGGTTGAGGGCTACACCTTC
cdr3_aa: CAIGQGAVEGYTF

j_call: TRBJ1-5
v_call: TRBV2
d_call: .
clone_size: .
cdr3_length: 13
cdr3_nt: TGTGCCAGCAGCGTGGACAGCAATCAGCCCCAGCATTTT
cdr3_aa: CASSVDSNQPQHF

j_call: TRBJ1-4
v_call: TRBV4-2
d_call: TRBD1
clone_size: .
cdr3_length: 15
cdr3_nt: TGTGCCAGCAGCCAAGCGTGGGGACAGAAAGAAAAACTGTTTTTT
cdr3_aa: CASSQAWGQKEKLFF

j_call: TRBJ2-3
v_call: TRBV9
d_call: .
clone_size: .
cdr3_length: 12
cdr3_nt: TGTGCCAGCAAAGGGAGTTCAGATACGCAGTATTTT
cdr3_aa: CASKGSSDTQYF

j_call: TRBJ1-5
v_call: TRBV5-1
d_call: .
clone_size: many
cdr3_length: 14
cdr3_nt: TGCGCCAGCAGCTTGGACGGGAGCAATCAGCCCCAGCATTTT
cdr3_aa: CASSLDGSNQPQHF

j_call: TRBJ2-7
v_call: TRBV5-1
d_call: .
clone_size: many
cdr3_length: 14
cdr3_nt: TGCGCCAGCAGCTTGGCCGGCAGCTCCTACGAGCAGTACTTC
cdr3_aa: CASSLAGSSYEQYF